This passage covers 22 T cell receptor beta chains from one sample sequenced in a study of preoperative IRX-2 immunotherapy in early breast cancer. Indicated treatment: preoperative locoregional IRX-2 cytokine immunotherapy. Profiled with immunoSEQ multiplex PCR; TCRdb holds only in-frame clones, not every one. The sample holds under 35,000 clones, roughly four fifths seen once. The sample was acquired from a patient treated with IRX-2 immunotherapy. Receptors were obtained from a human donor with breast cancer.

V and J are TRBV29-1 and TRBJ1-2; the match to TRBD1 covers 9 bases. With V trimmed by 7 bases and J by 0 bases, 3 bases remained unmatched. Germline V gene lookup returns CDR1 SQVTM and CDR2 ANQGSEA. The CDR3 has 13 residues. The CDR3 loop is CSGGTGPNYGYTF. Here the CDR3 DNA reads TGCAGCGGCGGGACAGGGCCTAACTATGGCTACACCTTC.

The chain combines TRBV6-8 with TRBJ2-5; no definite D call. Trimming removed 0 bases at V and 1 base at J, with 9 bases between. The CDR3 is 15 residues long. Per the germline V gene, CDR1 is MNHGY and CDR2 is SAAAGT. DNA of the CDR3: TGTGCCAGCAGTTACTCGATAACAGCCCAAGAGACCCAGTACTTC. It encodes CASSYSITAQETQYF.

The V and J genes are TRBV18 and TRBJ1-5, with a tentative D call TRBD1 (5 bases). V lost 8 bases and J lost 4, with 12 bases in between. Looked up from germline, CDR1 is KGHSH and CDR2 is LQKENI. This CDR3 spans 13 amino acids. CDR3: CASTTDRNQPQHF. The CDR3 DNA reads TGTGCCAGCACCACCGACAGAAATCAGCCCCAGCATTTT.

The CDR3 DNA sequence: TGTGCCAGCAGCCCATCGACTAGCTTCACGGATACGCAGTATTTT. Its translation is CASSPSTSFTDTQYF. The chain joins TRBV2 to TRBJ2-3, with 7 bases fitting TRBD2. The CDR3 contains 15 residues. With 6 bases clipped from V and 6 bases from J, the junction kept 12 bases outside the gene matches. The germline V gene encodes CDR1 SNHLY and CDR2 FYNNEI. Combining the CDR3 with reference TRBV2 and TRBJ2-3 gives the whole variable domain EPEVTQTPSHQVTQMGQEVILRCVPISNHLYFYWYRQILGQKVEFLVSFYNNEISEKSEIFDDQFSVERPDGSNFTLKIRSTKLEDSAMYFCASSPSTSFTDTQYFGPGTRLTVL.

CDR3 DNA: TGTGCCAGCAGTTTAGGCGGGAGGGGGGAAGAGCAGTTCTTC. It yields the protein CASSLGGRGEEQFF. The rearrangement uses TRBV6-8 and TRBJ2-1; 9 bases line up with TRBD2. After removal of 4 bases from V and 10 bases from J, the junction contained 8 bases not matched to a gene. The germline CDR1 and CDR2 sequences are MNHGY and SAAAGT. This CDR3 spans 14 amino acids.

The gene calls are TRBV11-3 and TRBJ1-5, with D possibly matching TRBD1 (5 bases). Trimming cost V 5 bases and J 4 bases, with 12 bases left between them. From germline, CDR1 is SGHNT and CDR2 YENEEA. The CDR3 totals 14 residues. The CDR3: CASSPDSRNQPQHF. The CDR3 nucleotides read TGTGCCAGCAGCCCTGACAGCAGAAATCAGCCCCAGCATTTT.

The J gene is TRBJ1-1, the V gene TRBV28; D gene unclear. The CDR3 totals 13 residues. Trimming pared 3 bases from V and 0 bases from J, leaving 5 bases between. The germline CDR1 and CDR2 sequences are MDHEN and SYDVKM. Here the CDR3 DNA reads TGTGCCAGCAGTTTTCTCATGAACACTGAAGCTTTCTTT. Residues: CASSFLMNTEAFF.

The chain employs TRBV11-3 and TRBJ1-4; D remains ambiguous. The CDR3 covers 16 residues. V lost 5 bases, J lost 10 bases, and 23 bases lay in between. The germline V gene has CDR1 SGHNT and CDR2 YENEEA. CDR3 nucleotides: TGTGCCAGCAGCCCCACCCGACTTTACCCGGGAGGAAAACTGTTTTTT. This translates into CASSPTRLYPGGKLFF.

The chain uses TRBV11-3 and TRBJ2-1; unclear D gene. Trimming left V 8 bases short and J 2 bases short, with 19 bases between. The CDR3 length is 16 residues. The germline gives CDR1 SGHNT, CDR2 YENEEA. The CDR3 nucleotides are TGTGCCAGCGACCTAGAAAGGGCAGGTACCTACAATGAGCAGTTCTTC. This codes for CASDLERAGTYNEQFF. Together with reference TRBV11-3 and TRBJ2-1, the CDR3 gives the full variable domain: EAGVVQSPRYKIIEKKQPVAFWCNPISGHNTLYWYLQNLGQGPELLIRYENEEAVDDSQLPKDRFSAERLKGVDSTLKIQPAELGDSAVYLCASDLERAGTYNEQFFGPGTRLTVL.

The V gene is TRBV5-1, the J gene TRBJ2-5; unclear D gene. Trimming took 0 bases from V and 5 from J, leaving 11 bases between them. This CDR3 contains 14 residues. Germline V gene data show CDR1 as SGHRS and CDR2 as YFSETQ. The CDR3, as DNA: TGCGCCAGCAGCTTGGATCCGGGTTTGGAGACCCAGTACTTC. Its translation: CASSLDPGLETQYF.

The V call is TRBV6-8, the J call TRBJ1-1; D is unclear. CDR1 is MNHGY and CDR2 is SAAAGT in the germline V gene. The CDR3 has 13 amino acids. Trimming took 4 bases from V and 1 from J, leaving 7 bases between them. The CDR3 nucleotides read TGTGCCAGCAGTTTTACACCGAACACTGAAGCTTTCTTT. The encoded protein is CASSFTPNTEAFF.

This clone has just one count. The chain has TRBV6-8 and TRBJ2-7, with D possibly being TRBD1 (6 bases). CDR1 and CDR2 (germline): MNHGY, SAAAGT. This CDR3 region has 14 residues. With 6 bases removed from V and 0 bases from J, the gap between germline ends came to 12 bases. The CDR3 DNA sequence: TGTGCCAGCAGGAAACAGGGCTACTCCTACGAGCAGTACTTC. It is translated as CASRKQGYSYEQYF.

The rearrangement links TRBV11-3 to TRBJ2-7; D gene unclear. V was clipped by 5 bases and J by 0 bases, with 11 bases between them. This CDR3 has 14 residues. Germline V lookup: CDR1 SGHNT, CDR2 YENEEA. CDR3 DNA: TGTGCCAGCAGCCGGACCCAGAGCTCCTACGAGCAGTACTTC. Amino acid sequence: CASSRTQSSYEQYF.

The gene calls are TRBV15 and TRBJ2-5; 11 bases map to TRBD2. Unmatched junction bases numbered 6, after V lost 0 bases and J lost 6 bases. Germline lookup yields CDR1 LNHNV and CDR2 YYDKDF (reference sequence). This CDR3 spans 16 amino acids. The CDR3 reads CATSRDVAGGLKTQYF. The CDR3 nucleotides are TGTGCCACCAGCAGAGATGTAGCGGGGGGGTTGAAGACCCAGTACTTC.

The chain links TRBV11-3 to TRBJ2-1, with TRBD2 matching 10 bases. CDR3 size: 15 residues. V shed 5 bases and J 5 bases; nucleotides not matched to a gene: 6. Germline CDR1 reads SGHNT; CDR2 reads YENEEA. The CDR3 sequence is CASSGSGRADNEQFF. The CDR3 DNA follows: TGTGCCAGCAGCGGAAGCGGGAGGGCCGACAATGAGCAGTTCTTC.

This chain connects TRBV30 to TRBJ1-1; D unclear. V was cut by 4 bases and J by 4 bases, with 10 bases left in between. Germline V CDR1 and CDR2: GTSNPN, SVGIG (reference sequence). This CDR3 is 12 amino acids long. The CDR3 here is CAWKRRGTEAFF. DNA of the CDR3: TGTGCCTGGAAACGTCGCGGCACTGAAGCTTTCTTT.

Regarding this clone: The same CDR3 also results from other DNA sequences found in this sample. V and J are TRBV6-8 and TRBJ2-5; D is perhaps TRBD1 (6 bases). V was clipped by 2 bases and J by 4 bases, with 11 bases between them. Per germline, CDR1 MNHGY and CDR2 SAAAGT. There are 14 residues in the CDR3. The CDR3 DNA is TGTGCCAGCAGTTACCTCGAAGGGGGAGAGACCCAGTACTTC. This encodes CASSYLEGGETQYF.

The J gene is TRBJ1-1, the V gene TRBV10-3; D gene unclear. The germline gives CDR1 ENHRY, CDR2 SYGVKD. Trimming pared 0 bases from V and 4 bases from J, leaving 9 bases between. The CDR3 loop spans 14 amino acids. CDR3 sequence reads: CAISESHTGTEAFF. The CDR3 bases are TGTGCCATCAGTGAGTCTCATACGGGCACTGAAGCTTTCTTT.

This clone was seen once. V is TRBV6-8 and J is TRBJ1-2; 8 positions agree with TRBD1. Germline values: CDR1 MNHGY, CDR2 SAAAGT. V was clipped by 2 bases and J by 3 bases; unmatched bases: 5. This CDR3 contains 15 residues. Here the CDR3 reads CASSYLPTGDYGYTF. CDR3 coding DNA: TGTGCCAGCAGTTACCTCCCGACAGGGGACTATGGCTACACCTTC.

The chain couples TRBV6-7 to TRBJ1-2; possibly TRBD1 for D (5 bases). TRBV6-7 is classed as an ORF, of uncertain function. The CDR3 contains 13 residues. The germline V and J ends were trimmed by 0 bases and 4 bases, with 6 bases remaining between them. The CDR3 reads CASSYSGGYGYTF. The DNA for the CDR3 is TGTGCCAGCAGTTACTCGGGGGGCTATGGCTACACCTTC.

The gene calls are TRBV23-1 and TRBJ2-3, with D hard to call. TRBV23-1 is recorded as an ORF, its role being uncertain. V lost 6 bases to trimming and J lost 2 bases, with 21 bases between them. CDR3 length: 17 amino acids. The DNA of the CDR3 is TGCGCCAGCAGGGCGAGCTTGGGCCCCACTAACACAGATACGCAGTATTTT. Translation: CASRASLGPTNTDTQYF.

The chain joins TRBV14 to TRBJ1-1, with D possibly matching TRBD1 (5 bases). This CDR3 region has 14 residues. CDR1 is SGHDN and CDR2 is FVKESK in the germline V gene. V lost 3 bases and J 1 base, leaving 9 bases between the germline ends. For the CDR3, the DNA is TGTGCCAGCAGCCAGGGACTCAAGAACACTGAAGCTTTCTTT. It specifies CASSQGLKNTEAFF.